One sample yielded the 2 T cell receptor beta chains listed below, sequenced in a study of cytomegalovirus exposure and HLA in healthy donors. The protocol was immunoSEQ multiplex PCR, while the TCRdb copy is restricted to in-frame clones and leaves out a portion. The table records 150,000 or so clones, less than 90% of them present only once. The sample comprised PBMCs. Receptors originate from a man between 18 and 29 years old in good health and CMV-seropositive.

This CDR3 reads CSVFRDRAMNEQFF. The CDR3 coding sequence is TGCAGCGTTTTCCGGGACAGGGCGATGAATGAGCAGTTCTTC. The V and J genes are TRBV29-1 and TRBJ2-1; 9 nucleotides agree with TRBD1. The junction had 9 bases not matched to a gene; V was cut back by 5 bases and J by 7 bases. CDR1 and CDR2 (germline): SQVTM, ANQGSEA. The CDR3 contains 14 residues.

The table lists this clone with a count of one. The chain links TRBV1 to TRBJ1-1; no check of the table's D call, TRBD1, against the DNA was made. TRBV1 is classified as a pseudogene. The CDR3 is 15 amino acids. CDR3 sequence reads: CTSSQMRTGASEAFF. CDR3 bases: TGCACCAGCAGCCAGATGAGGACAGGGGCTTCTGAAGCTTTCTTT.